These 25 T cell receptor beta chains came from one sample sequenced in a study of blood T cell repertoires in COVID-19. The data were produced by immunoSEQ multiplex PCR, yet TCRdb's version contains in-frame clones alone and is incomplete. The data contain approximately 85,000 clones, roughly 85% of them singletons. Sequenced input: peripheral blood. The receptors were gathered from a man aged 45-65 years with active or convalescent COVID-19.

The genes are TRBV28 and TRBJ1-4; TRBD1 agrees at 7 bases. Germline CDR1 reads MDHEN; CDR2 reads SYDVKM. This CDR3 region has 13 residues. Trimming removed 7 bases from V and 5 bases from J; junction bases left unmatched: 4. CDR3 nucleotide sequence: TGTGCCAGCATGAGGGGGCGCAATGAAAAACTGTTTTTT. Translation gives CASMRGRNEKLFF.

This clone was detected only a few times. The gene calls are TRBV6-5 and TRBJ2-7, with a weak D call TRBD1 (7 bases). CDR1 and CDR2 (germline): MNHEY, SVGAGI. Trimming pared 5 bases from V and 6 bases from J, leaving 11 bases between. The CDR3 is made up of 12 amino acids. This chain's CDR3 is CASSTGDSEQYF. The CDR3 DNA follows: TGTGCCAGCAGTACAGGGGACTCCGAGCAGTACTTC.

V and J are TRBV29-1 and TRBJ2-1; 9 nucleotides match TRBD2. The CDR3 covers 14 residues. Germline assignment: CDR1 SQVTM and CDR2 ANQGSEA. V shed 7 bases, J shed 7 bases, and the junction held 11 bases outside the gene matches. The CDR3 coding sequence is TGCAGCGCGGGCCCTAGCGGGGACCTTAATGAGCAGTTCTTC. Amino acid sequence: CSAGPSGDLNEQFF.

This rearrangement joins TRBV18 to TRBJ2-7; possible D gene TRBD1, 6 bases. The CDR3 length is 14 residues. Germline assignment: CDR1 KGHSH and CDR2 LQKENI. V was cut by 2 bases and J by 0 bases, with 8 bases left in between. CDR3 loop: CASSPRGSSYEQYF. The CDR3 DNA is TGTGCCAGCTCACCAAGGGGGAGCTCCTACGAGCAGTACTTC.

The V and J genes are TRBV2 and TRBJ2-3, with D perhaps matching TRBD1 (6 bases). The CDR3 is 14 residues long. Trimming removed 5 bases at V and 0 bases at J, with 9 bases between. CDR1 is SNHLY, CDR2 FYNNEI, per germline. In DNA, the CDR3 is TGTGCCAGCAGTAGGGGGATTAGCACAGATACGCAGTATTTT. It translates to CASSRGISTDTQYF.

This clone was observed a few times. The chain uses TRBV5-6 and TRBJ2-3; D is undetermined. The germline V and J ends were trimmed by 5 bases and 0 bases, with 10 bases remaining between them. Looked up from germline, CDR1 is SGHDT and CDR2 is YYEEEE. This CDR3 has 14 residues. This chain's CDR3 is CASRTGGSTDTQYF. The CDR3, as DNA: TGTGCCAGCAGGACTGGCGGCAGCACAGATACGCAGTATTTT.

The rearrangement uses TRBV3-1 (or the pseudogene TRBV3-2) and TRBJ2-5; TRBD2 matches 7 bases. The trim removed 1 base at V and 7 bases at J, leaving 21 bases unmatched. There are 19 residues in the CDR3. Germline V gene data show CDR1 as LGHDT and CDR2 as YNNKEL (reference sequence). Here the CDR3 DNA reads TGTGCCAGCAGCCAAGCGTCGATGGCGGGAGCTACCTATGCGGCGACCCAGTACTTC. Its protein product is CASSQASMAGATYAATQYF.

The chain uses TRBV19 and TRBJ1-2, with 9 bases lining up with TRBD1. This CDR3 is built from 13 residues. In germline, CDR1 is LNHDA, CDR2 SQIVND (reference sequence). V gave up 8 bases and J gave up 4 bases; unmatched junction bases: 5. As DNA, the CDR3 is TGTGCCAGTGGGGACAGGGCCATCTATGGCTACACCTTC. As protein: CASGDRAIYGYTF.

V gene TRBV11-2 combines with J gene TRBJ1-6; D gene ambiguous. The CDR3 consists of 14 residues. V lost 5 bases and J lost 7, with 12 bases in between. Germline lookup yields CDR1 SGHAT and CDR2 FQNNGV. In DNA form, the CDR3 reads TGTGCCAGCAGCCGCCAGGTTTTGAATTCACCCCTCCACTTT. Protein: CASSRQVLNSPLHF.

The rearrangement links TRBV12-3 or TRBV12-4 to TRBJ1-2; D is uncertain. The CDR3 extends over 11 amino acids. The V end was cut by 4 bases, the J end by 5 bases, with 5 bases between. The CDR3 sequence is CASSSGYGYTF. The CDR3 DNA reads TGTGCCAGCAGTTCGGGGTATGGCTACACCTTC.

This chain connects TRBV7-2 to TRBJ1-1, with D perhaps matching TRBD1 (6 bases). From germline, CDR1 is SGHTA and CDR2 FQGNSA. Trimming took off 0 bases at V and 0 bases at J, with 8 bases between the two ends. The length of the CDR3 is 15 residues. The CDR3 DNA follows: TGTGCCAGCAGCTTAGCGACAGGATTGAACACTGAAGCTTTCTTT. Amino acids: CASSLATGLNTEAFF.

CDR3 sequence reads: CASSVVGTGGTEAFF. In nucleotides, the CDR3 is TGTGCCAGCAGCGTAGTTGGGACAGGGGGTACTGAAGCTTTCTTT. The chain combines TRBV9 with TRBJ1-1; 11 bases match TRBD1. Germline CDR1 is SGDLS and CDR2 is YYNGEE. The CDR3 runs 15 residues. Trimming cost V 0 bases and J 5 bases; bases outside gene matches: 3.

This clone showed up just a few times. The gene calls are TRBV15 and TRBJ2-1; 8 bases align to TRBD2. Germline lookup yields CDR1 LNHNV and CDR2 YYDKDF (reference sequence). V lost 9 bases and J lost 5; bases outside the gene matches: 21. The CDR3 is 18 amino acids. CDR3 nucleotide sequence: TGTGCCACTCGAAAGAGACACCCCGGGGCGGGGGGAAACAATGAGCAGTTCTTC. Residues: CATRKRHPGAGGNNEQFF.

The rearrangement links TRBV6-1 to TRBJ2-7; 9 nucleotides match TRBD2. V shed 0 bases and J 3 bases; nucleotides not matched to a gene: 9. Germline V lookup: CDR1 MNHNS, CDR2 SASEGT. The CDR3 has 17 amino acids. For the CDR3, the DNA is TGTGCCAGCAGTGAAGCCGGGCTAGCGGGGAGGGGCTACGAGCAGTACTTC. It encodes CASSEAGLAGRGYEQYF.

The CDR3 coding sequence is TGTGCCAGCTCACGACCGGATCCAGGGGTTACTAATGAGCAGTTCTTC. It is translated as CASSRPDPGVTNEQFF. The V and J genes are TRBV18 and TRBJ2-1; weak D call: TRBD1 (6 bases). The CDR3 is made up of 16 amino acids. V shed 4 bases and J shed 7 bases, with 20 bases lying between them. Germline V CDR1 and CDR2: KGHSH, LQKENI.

J is TRBJ2-1 and V is TRBV5-6; 7 nucleotides agree with TRBD2. Germline loops: CDR1 SGHDT, CDR2 YYEEEE. Losses at the gene ends were 2 bases for V and 0 bases for J; bases not matched to a gene: 2. CDR3 size: 15 residues. The CDR3 reads CASSFGGSSYNEQFF. The DNA for the CDR3 is TGTGCCAGCAGCTTCGGGGGGAGCTCCTACAATGAGCAGTTCTTC.

This clone was recorded once. The chain couples TRBV3-1 (or the pseudogene TRBV3-2) to TRBJ1-1; D remains ambiguous. Trimming removed 4 bases at V and 1 base at J, with 7 bases between. Looked up from germline, CDR1 is LGHDT and CDR2 is YNNKEL (reference sequence). The CDR3 length is 13 residues. The CDR3 is CASSPPENTEAFF. For the CDR3, the DNA is TGTGCCAGCAGCCCCCCAGAGAACACTGAAGCTTTCTTT.

V is TRBV25-1 and J is TRBJ2-2, with TRBD2 as a possible D gene (6 bases). Germline V gene lookup returns CDR1 MGHDK and CDR2 SYGVNS. This CDR3 spans 15 amino acids. V was cut by 1 base and J by 3 bases, with 9 bases left in between. Here the CDR3 reads CASSEFGLHTGELFF. CDR3 bases: TGTGCCAGCAGTGAATTCGGACTACACACCGGGGAGCTGTTTTTT. The variable domain in full, completed from reference TRBV25-1 and TRBJ2-2, reads EADIYQTPRYLVIGTGKKITLECSQTMGHDKMYWYQQDPGMELHLIHYSYGVNSTEKGDLSSESTVSRIRTEHFPLTLESARPSHTSQYLCASSEFGLHTGELFFGEGSRLTVL.

V is TRBV4-1 and J is TRBJ1-2, with 8 nucleotides matching TRBD1. V lost 0 bases and J lost 1; bases outside the gene matches: 7. The CDR3 is 17 amino acids. Germline-derived CDR1 and CDR2 are MGHRA and YSYEKL. CDR3 region: CASSQDGTGANNYGYTF. Written as DNA, the CDR3 is TGCGCCAGCAGCCAAGACGGGACAGGAGCTAATAACTATGGCTACACCTTC.

The chain joins TRBV28 to TRBJ1-1; tentative D call: TRBD1 (6 bases). This CDR3 comprises 15 residues. The V gene lost 6 bases and the J gene lost 1 base, with 15 bases spanning the gap. Germline assignment: CDR1 MDHEN and CDR2 SYDVKM. CDR3: CASRRRQARNTEAFF. The CDR3 DNA sequence: TGTGCCAGCAGGAGACGACAGGCCCGGAACACTGAAGCTTTCTTT.

The CDR3 DNA is TGTGCCAGCAGCCAAGTCAGGGGCGGTGGCTACACCTTC. Amino acids: CASSQVRGGGYTF. This chain links TRBV14 with TRBJ1-2, with D perhaps TRBD1 (6 bases). This CDR3 contains 13 residues. V was pared by 1 base and J by 7 bases, with 10 bases between. Germline CDR1 is SGHDN and CDR2 is FVKESK.

This clone was observed a few times. The gene calls are TRBV7-2 and TRBJ2-1, with TRBD2 identical over 9 bases. The V gene end was trimmed by 1 base and the J gene end by 0 bases; junction bases not matched to a gene: 4. Germline CDR1 reads SGHTA; CDR2 reads FQGNSA. The CDR3 runs 17 residues. This CDR3 is CASSLVSAGGSYNEQFF. The CDR3 bases are TGTGCCAGCAGCTTAGTGTCAGCGGGGGGCTCCTACAATGAGCAGTTCTTC.

The chain combines TRBV5-4 with TRBJ1-4; 8 nucleotides line up with TRBD1. The CDR3 spans 16 residues. Germline V gene lookup returns CDR1 SGHNT and CDR2 YYREEE (reference sequence). The trim removed 4 bases at V and 2 bases at J, leaving 7 bases unmatched. Written as DNA, the CDR3 is TGTGCCAGCAGCCTCCAGGGGGCGCAGACTAATGAAAAACTGTTTTTT. Translating it yields CASSLQGAQTNEKLFF.

This clone was counted a single time. The chain employs TRBV18 and TRBJ2-7; 8 bases are shared with TRBD1. Germline CDR1 KGHSH, CDR2 LQKENI. CDR3 length equals 15 residues. Unmatched junction bases numbered 8, after V lost 5 bases and J lost 2 bases. The CDR3 DNA follows: TGTGCCAGCTCAGACTCCGGGACAGGCACCTACGAGCAGTACTTC. It encodes CASSDSGTGTYEQYF.

V and J are TRBV19 and TRBJ2-7; possibly TRBD2 for D (6 bases). This CDR3 is 13 amino acids long. CDR1 is LNHDA and CDR2 is SQIVND in the germline V gene (reference sequence). V shed 9 bases and J shed 4 bases, with 16 bases lying between them. The CDR3 DNA reads as TGTGCCAGCTCGGGGGACTTTCTATACGAGCAGTACTTC. This codes for CASSGDFLYEQYF.